Detailed here is one T cell receptor (beta chain). The length of the CDR3 is 14 residues. Germline V gives CDR1 SGHTA, CDR2 FQGTGA. Trimming took off 0 bases at V and 3 bases at J, with 8 bases between the two ends. Authors' data handling: Nucleated cell number was recorded as an estimate derived from reference gene primer amplification. Profiling relied on immunoSEQ multiplex PCR, and the TCRdb table lists in-frame clones only, not all of them. The V and J calls and clone size come from that table; D and trimming were worked out from the DNA. The data show under 150,000 clones, approximately 85% seen once. This sample is drawn from a study of blood T cell repertoires in COVID-19. In the study overall: Acute and convalescent COVID-19 specimens originated in the United States, Italy and Spain. Nucleic acid was either cDNA or gDNA, and it came from T cells, B-cell-depleted T cells, or PBMCs.

Seattle's enrolled individuals joined amid active infection and were then monitored longitudinally. This TCR was recovered from a woman aged 55-75 years with COVID-19, enrolled during active disease. The sample comprised peripheral blood. This sequence joins TRBV7-3 and TRBJ1-1; no clear D gene. DNA for the CDR3: TGTGCCAGCAGCTTAACCGGGGTCGACACTGAAGCTTTCTTT. This codes for CASSLTGVDTEAFF.